Shown below are 25 T cell receptor beta chains from a single sample sequenced in a study of shared clonotypes between healthy human individuals. Clones were read by immunoSEQ multiplex PCR, and TCRdb kept only the in-frame ones, dropping some. The sample includes 1.5 million to 2.5 million clones, about 95% seen only once; the top ten take approximately 1%. Naive CD8 cells lacked CD45RO and underwent positive selection for CCR7, leaving out terminally differentiated effector memory CD45RA+ cells. Sequenced: naive CD8+ T cells sorted from blood. The receptors shown here come from a man aged 18-30 years in good health.

This clone has a single count. This chain connects TRBV6-5 to TRBJ1-5; perhaps TRBD1 as D (5 bases). Looked up from germline, CDR1 is MNHEY and CDR2 is SVGAGI. Trimming cost V 0 bases and J 7 bases, with 7 bases left between them. The CDR3 covers 13 residues. The CDR3 DNA sequence: TGTGCCAGCAGTTACTCGGGGGAGCAGCCCCAGCATTTT. Translated, it gives CASSYSGEQPQHF.

Remarks on this clone: A junction boundary mismatches the germline segment, possibly from a read error. V usage is TRBV28 and J usage is TRBJ1-5, with unresolved D. CDR1 and CDR2 from the germline V gene are MDHEN and SYDVKM. The CDR3 is made up of 11 amino acids. The CDR3 is CASSFGTEAAF. DNA of the CDR3: TGTGCCAGCAGTTTCGGTACAGAGGCCGCTTTT.

The rearrangement joins TRBV13 to TRBJ2-7; D remains ambiguous. Germline lookup yields CDR1 PRHDT and CDR2 FYEKMQ (reference sequence). The CDR3 is made up of 13 amino acids. V was shortened by 4 bases and J by 6 bases, with 13 bases between the two germline ends. Written as DNA, the CDR3 is TGTGCCAGCAGCTCTCAAACGTTACTCGAGCAGTACTTC. This encodes CASSSQTLLEQYF.

This sequence joins TRBV7-2 and TRBJ1-1, with D unresolved. Deletions cut 5 bases from V and 1 base from J, with 14 bases between. CDR1 and CDR2 from the germline V gene are SGHTA and FQGNSA. The CDR3 extends over 15 amino acids. The CDR3 nucleotides read TGTGCCAGCAGCCCAGGACCTGCGGCGAACACTGAAGCTTTCTTT. Encoded protein: CASSPGPAANTEAFF.

The chain couples TRBV5-6 to TRBJ2-1; TRBD2 agrees at 7 bases. Trimming cost V 4 bases and J 4 bases; bases outside gene matches: 11. There are 16 residues in the CDR3. Germline V CDR1 and CDR2: SGHDT, YYEEEE. In DNA form, the CDR3 reads TGTGCCAGCAGCCCACTCCGGGGGGAAACATACAATGAGCAGTTCTTC. Encoded protein: CASSPLRGETYNEQFF.

The genes are TRBV2 and TRBJ2-7; TRBD2 matches 8 bases. CDR3 length equals 14 residues. Germline assignment: CDR1 SNHLY and CDR2 FYNNEI. V lost 5 bases and J lost 4; bases outside the gene matches: 7. The DNA for the CDR3 is TGTGCCAGCAGTCGTGGCGGGGGGCGTTACGAGCAGTACTTC. It codes for CASSRGGGRYEQYF.

With respect to this clone: No DNA is shown, since the ends of the CDR3 on it are uncertain; the CDR3 is the one TCRdb lists. V usage is TRBV2 and J usage is TRBJ2-2; TRBD2, the table's D call, was not compared with the DNA. CDR1 and CDR2 from the germline V gene are SNHLY and FYNNEI. The CDR3 totals 17 residues, both ends included. CDR3 sequence: CASSETGLASESGSCFF.

In DNA form, the CDR3 reads TGCGCCAGCACCCCAGGGGCACCCAATGAGCAGTTCTTC. Amino acids: CASTPGAPNEQFF. The chain carries TRBV5-1 and TRBJ2-1; tentatively, D is TRBD1 (6 bases). With 6 bases removed from V and 6 bases from J, the gap between germline ends came to 13 bases. Per the germline V gene, CDR1 is SGHRS and CDR2 is YFSETQ. CDR3 size: 13 residues.

This chain joins TRBV6-6 and TRBJ1-2; a possible D gene is TRBD1 (5 bases). The CDR3 consists of 16 residues. With 9 bases removed from V and 7 bases from J, the gap between germline ends came to 27 bases. The germline V gene has CDR1 MNHNY and CDR2 SVGAGI (reference sequence). CDR3 sequence (DNA): TGTGCCAGACCCGGGCCTGGGGGGGAGGGTTTGGGTGGCTACACCTTC. Its protein product is CARPGPGGEGLGGYTF.

This sequence joins TRBV9 and TRBJ2-7; TRBD2 agrees at 12 bases. With 4 bases clipped from V and 5 bases from J, the junction kept 10 bases outside the gene matches. In germline, CDR1 is SGDLS, CDR2 YYNGEE. The CDR3 spans 16 residues. The CDR3 bases are TGTGCCAGCAGCCCTAGGTCTAGCGGGGGGGCCCACGAGCAGTACTTC. Its translation is CASSPRSSGGAHEQYF.

The gene calls are TRBV4-1 and TRBJ2-1; D ambiguous. V lost 4 bases and J lost 8, with 15 bases in between. The CDR3 runs to 14 residues. The V gene's germline CDR1 is MGHRA and CDR2 YSYEKL. This CDR3 reads CASSPPGPGYEQFF. Written as DNA, the CDR3 is TGCGCCAGCAGCCCCCCCGGGCCCGGCTATGAGCAGTTCTTC.

The chain joins TRBV6-5 to TRBJ1-3; unclear D gene. V was pared by 4 bases and J by 4 bases, with 8 bases between. This CDR3 comprises 13 residues. Germline assignment: CDR1 MNHEY and CDR2 SVGAGI. CDR3 amino acids: CASSWAEGNTIYF. DNA for the CDR3: TGTGCCAGCAGTTGGGCGGAAGGAAACACCATATATTTT.

The chain uses TRBV27 and TRBJ2-5; 12 bases map to TRBD2. V lost 6 bases to trimming and J lost 0 bases; unmatched junction nucleotides: 8. The CDR3 spans 17 residues. Per germline, CDR1 MNHEY and CDR2 SMNVEV (reference sequence). The CDR3, as DNA: TGTGCCAGCAGGTCCCCCGCTAGCGGGGGGGACCAAGAGACCCAGTACTTC. This codes for CASRSPASGGDQETQYF.

The CDR3 here is CASSGPGGYYGYTF. The CDR3 DNA is TGTGCCAGTAGTGGACCAGGGGGTTACTATGGCTACACCTTC. V is TRBV19 and J is TRBJ1-2; TRBD1 agrees at 7 bases. The germline V gene encodes CDR1 LNHDA and CDR2 SQIVND (reference sequence). The CDR3 runs to 14 residues. V lost 5 bases and J lost 3; bases outside the gene matches: 6. Full variable domain (outside the CDR3, taken from reference TRBV19 and TRBJ1-2): DGGITQSPKYLFRKEGQNVTLSCEQNLNHDAMYWYRQDPGQGLRLIYYSQIVNDFQKGDIAEGYSVSREKKESFPLTVTSAQKNPTAFYLCASSGPGGYYGYTFGSGTRLTVV.

This chain connects TRBV2 to TRBJ2-7, with D possibly called TRBD1 or TRBD2 (6 bases each). This CDR3 is 13 amino acids long. Germline CDR1 is SNHLY and CDR2 is FYNNEI. The germline V and J ends were trimmed by 11 bases and 1 base, with 15 bases remaining between them. In DNA, the CDR3 is TGTGCCGGGGAGGACAGTCAATCCTACGAGCAGTACTTC. It encodes CAGEDSQSYEQYF.

The CDR3 protein is CASSYSDVYEQYF. The CDR3 DNA sequence: TGCGCCAGCAGCTATTCGGACGTGTACGAGCAGTACTTC. The rearrangement links TRBV5-1 to TRBJ2-7; no clear D gene. CDR1 and CDR2 (germline): SGHRS, YFSETQ. V was clipped by 3 bases and J by 4 bases, with 11 bases between them. The CDR3 length is 13 residues.

The chain couples TRBV9 to TRBJ2-2; perhaps TRBD2 as D (6 bases). The germline CDR1 and CDR2 sequences are SGDLS and YYNGEE. The CDR3 runs to 15 residues. Trimming cost V 0 bases and J 2 bases, with 8 bases left between them. CDR3 amino acids: CASSVVADNTGELFF. CDR3 coding DNA: TGTGCCAGCAGCGTAGTAGCGGATAACACCGGGGAGCTGTTTTTT.

The chain uses TRBV7-9 and TRBJ2-3, with TRBD2 identical over 8 bases. In germline, CDR1 is SEHNR, CDR2 FQNEAQ (reference sequence). The CDR3 extends over 16 amino acids. V gave up 5 bases and J gave up 2 bases; unmatched junction bases: 9. The CDR3 here is CASSMPGLDLTDTQYF. CDR3 bases: TGTGCCAGCAGCATGCCGGGACTAGACCTCACAGATACGCAGTATTTT.

V gene TRBV2 combines with J gene TRBJ1-5; perhaps TRBD1 as D (5 bases). With 6 bases removed from V and 2 bases from J, the gap between germline ends came to 17 bases. The germline CDR1 and CDR2 sequences are SNHLY and FYNNEI. This CDR3 contains 16 residues. The CDR3 DNA reads as TGTGCCAGCAGGGGTGGAGGGGCGGTTCGCAATCAGCCCCAGCATTTT. This sequence encodes CASRGGGAVRNQPQHF.

V is TRBV11-2 and J is TRBJ2-7; D is possibly TRBD2 (5 bases). The germline V gene has CDR1 SGHAT and CDR2 FQNNGV. V shed 4 bases and J shed 5 bases, with 9 bases lying between them. The CDR3 is made up of 12 amino acids. The CDR3 loop is CASSSLAHEQYF. CDR3 DNA sequence: TGTGCCAGCAGCTCCCTAGCCCACGAGCAGTACTTC.

This chain joins TRBV6-5 and TRBJ2-1, with D maybe TRBD2 (6 bases). The CDR3 sequence is 16 residues long. Per the germline V gene, CDR1 is MNHEY and CDR2 is SVGAGI. Trimming left V 4 bases short and J 5 bases short, with 18 bases between. CDR3 residues: CASSSTLAEYNNEQFF. CDR3 nucleotide sequence: TGTGCCAGCAGTTCCACCTTAGCGGAGTATAACAATGAGCAGTTCTTC.

This clone has only one observation. V is TRBV6-5 and J is TRBJ1-1; no clear D gene. From germline, CDR1 is MNHEY and CDR2 SVGAGI. V was pared by 2 bases and J by 4 bases, with 5 bases between. CDR3 size: 12 residues. For the CDR3, the DNA is TGTGCCAGCAGTTACCCAGCCACTGAAGCTTTCTTT. Amino acids: CASSYPATEAFF.

This chain links TRBV11-2 with TRBJ2-3; 9 bases align to TRBD1. Germline CDR1 and CDR2: SGHAT and FQNNGV. The V segment lost 1 base and the J segment 5 bases; nucleotides outside the gene matches: 4. The CDR3 is 15 amino acids. The CDR3 region has the DNA TGTGCCAGCAGCTTAGGGACAGGGGTGGGAGATACGCAGTATTTT. Residues: CASSLGTGVGDTQYF.

The CDR3 DNA follows: TGCGCCAGCAGCCAAGAGCCCGGGTATGGCTACAATGAGCAGTTCTTC. Its protein is CASSQEPGYGYNEQFF. The chain has TRBV4-1 and TRBJ2-1; D is undetermined. This CDR3 region has 16 residues. Germline values: CDR1 MGHRA, CDR2 YSYEKL. V was trimmed by 0 bases and J by 3 bases, leaving 12 bases between them.

The rearrangement joins TRBV29-1 to TRBJ1-2; no reliable D call. Germline CDR1 reads SQVTM; CDR2 reads ANQGSEA. CDR3 length: 11 residues. The V and J ends lost 2 bases and 8 bases respectively, with 9 bases between them. CDR3 coding DNA: TGCAGCGTTGAATCCGGACCCGGCTACACCTTC. Its protein product is CSVESGPGYTF.